This TCR beta chain was identified during a study of blood T cell repertoires in COVID-19 (dated by TCRdb to 2018 to 2021). About the full investigation: Samples from collaborators originated in the United States, Italy and Spain and spanned both the acute and convalescent phases of COVID-19. Samples came from the ongoing ImmuneRACE study (first 160 participants) plus 1,254 subjects from 6 global collaborators. The dataset comprised deeply sampled blood TCRbeta repertoires from subjects exposed to, actively infected with, or recovered from COVID-19. The repertoires were released in a freely available public database meant as a resource for research on the immune response to SARS-CoV-2. HLA class I and class II types, where available, came from metadata supplied by the sample provider rather than from assay-based typing. The material from the prospective study consisted of cDNA or gDNA derived from T cells, B-cell-depleted T cells, or PBMCs. The sample metadata nearly always contained a de-identified subject ID, COVID-19 status, age in years and sex. Here is what the overall study found, with its caveats: The quantity of clinical and demographic metadata differed by source and by participant and was supplied without curation.

From its cysteine to its phenylalanine, the CDR3 spans 15 amino acids. The CDR3 DNA has 45 bases and is translated from base 1. TCRbeta CDR3 regions were amplified from genomic DNA using the immunoSEQ Assay, a bias-controlled multiplex PCR. The original methods were these. The number of nucleated cells in each sample was estimated by amplification of reference gene primers within the assay. To quantify the absolute abundance of each unique TCRbeta CDR3 rearrangement, sequence reads were collapsed and filtered. For each sample, productive Simpson clonality was calculated as the square root of Simpson's diversity index across productive rearrangements. The clones in this table, taken by TCRdb from immuneACCESS, are in-frame only. Not every clone is retained; where verified, under half of the shortfall comes from an unresolved V gene, and the cause of the rest is unknown. V and J calls and clone size are as listed in that table; D and trimming were resolved from the DNA. This sample comprises over 130,000 clones, 88% of them detected only once. 8% to 11% of the sample is in the top ten clones.

A word on this clone: What antigen it recognizes has not been identified. No much larger clonotype is one base removed from it; base qualities were not supplied.

Whole blood was collected in K2EDTA tubes by collaborating institutions according to the institutions' own protocols. Collaborator samples were shipped for TCRbeta analysis as frozen whole blood, isolated PBMCs, or DNA extracted from either sample type. The V and J genes are TRBV21-1 and TRBJ2-5; no check of the table's D call, TRBD2, against the DNA was made. TRBV21-1 is a pseudogene segment. Sequenced: peripheral blood. This sequence was found in a man in his sixties with active or convalescent COVID-19. The CDR3 amino acid sequence is: CASSKLPREQETQYF. At the DNA level, the sequence is TGTGCCAGCAGCAAACTCCCAAGGGAGCAAGAGACCCAGTACTTC.